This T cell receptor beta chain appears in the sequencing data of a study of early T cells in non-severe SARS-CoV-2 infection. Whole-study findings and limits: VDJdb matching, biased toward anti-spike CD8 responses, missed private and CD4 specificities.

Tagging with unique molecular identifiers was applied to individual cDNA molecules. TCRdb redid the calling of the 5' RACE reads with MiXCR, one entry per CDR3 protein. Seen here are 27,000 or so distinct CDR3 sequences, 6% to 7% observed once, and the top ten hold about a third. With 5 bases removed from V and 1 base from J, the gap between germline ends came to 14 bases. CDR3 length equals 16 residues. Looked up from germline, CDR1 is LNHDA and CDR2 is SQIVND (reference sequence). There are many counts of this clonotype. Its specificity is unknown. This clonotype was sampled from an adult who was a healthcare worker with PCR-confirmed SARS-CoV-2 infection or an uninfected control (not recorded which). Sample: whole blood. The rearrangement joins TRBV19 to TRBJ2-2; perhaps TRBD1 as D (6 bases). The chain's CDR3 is CASSPLTGQNTGELFF. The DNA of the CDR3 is TGTGCCAGTAGTCCCCTGACAGGACAGAACACCGGGGAGCTGTTTTTT.